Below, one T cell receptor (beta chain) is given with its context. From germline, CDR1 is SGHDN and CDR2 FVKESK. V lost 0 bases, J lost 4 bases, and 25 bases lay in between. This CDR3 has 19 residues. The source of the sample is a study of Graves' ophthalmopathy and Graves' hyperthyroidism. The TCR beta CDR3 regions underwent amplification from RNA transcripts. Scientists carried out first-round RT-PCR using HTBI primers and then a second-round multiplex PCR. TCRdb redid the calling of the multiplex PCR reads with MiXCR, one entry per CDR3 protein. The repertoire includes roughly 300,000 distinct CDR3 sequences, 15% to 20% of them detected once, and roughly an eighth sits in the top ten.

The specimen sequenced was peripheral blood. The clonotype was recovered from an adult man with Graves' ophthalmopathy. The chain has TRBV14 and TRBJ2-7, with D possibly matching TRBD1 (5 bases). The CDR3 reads CASSQDPGPGSDRVYEQYF. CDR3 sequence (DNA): TGTGCCAGCAGCCAAGACCCAGGCCCAGGGTCCGACAGAGTATACGAGCAGTACTTC.